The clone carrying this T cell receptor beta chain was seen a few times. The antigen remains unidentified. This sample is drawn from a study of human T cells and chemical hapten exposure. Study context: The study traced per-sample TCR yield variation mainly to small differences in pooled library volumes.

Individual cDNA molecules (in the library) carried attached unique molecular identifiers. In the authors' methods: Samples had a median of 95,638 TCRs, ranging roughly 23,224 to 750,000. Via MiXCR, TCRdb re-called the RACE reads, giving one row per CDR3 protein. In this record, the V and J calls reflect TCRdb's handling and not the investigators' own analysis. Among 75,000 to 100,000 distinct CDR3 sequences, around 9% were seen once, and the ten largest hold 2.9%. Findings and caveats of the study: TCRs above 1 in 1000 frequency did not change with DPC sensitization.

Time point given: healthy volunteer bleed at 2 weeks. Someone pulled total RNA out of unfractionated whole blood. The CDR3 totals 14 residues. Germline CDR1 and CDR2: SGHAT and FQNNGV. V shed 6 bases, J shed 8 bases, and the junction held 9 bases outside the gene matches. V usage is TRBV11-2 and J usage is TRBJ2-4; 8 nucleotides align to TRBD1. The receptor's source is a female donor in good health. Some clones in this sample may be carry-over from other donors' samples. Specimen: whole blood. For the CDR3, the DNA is TGTGCCAGCAGTAAGGACAGGGCCGAGGACATTCAGTACTTC. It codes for CASSKDRAEDIQYF.